This record concerns one TCR beta chain sequence. Its target is unknown. The method was immunoSEQ multiplex PCR; TCRdb's version includes in-frame clones alone and lacks a portion of them. The sample yields approximately 26,000 clones, under 95% seen once. These data are taken from a study of T cell clonotyping in hematopoietic cell transplantation. Study-level background: Recipients' pretransplant samples followed cytoreduction.

Time point indicated: recipient sample about 28 days before transplant, after cytoreduction. Germline V gene data show CDR1 as MDHEN and CDR2 as SYDVKM. The V and J ends lost 3 bases and 3 bases respectively, with 18 bases between them. The CDR3 has 16 amino acids. Study-level results: Pathologically expanded recipient clonotypes increased progressively from day 30 to day 180 as diversity fell. Few recipient clonotypes overlapped donors; over 95% were de novo at given depth. Graft donor and pretransplant recipient Inverse Simpson Index values predicted broader posttransplant TCR diversity.

The starting material was peripheral blood mononuclear cells, obtained before stem cell transplant. The sequence was collected from a man aged 50-60 years with acute myeloid leukemia. Some clones in this sample may be carry-over from other donors' samples. The chain uses TRBV28 and TRBJ2-7; a possible D gene is TRBD2 (5 bases). CDR3 nucleotides: TGTGCCAGCAGTTTCCCATCCGGGGTGGTAGTCTACGAGCAGTACTTC. This gives the protein CASSFPSGVVVYEQYF.